This paragraph covers one TCR beta chain sequence. Its binding antigen is unknown. There are no base qualities to consult, and no much larger clone falls within one base. Library generation was performed with the immunoSEQ multiplex PCR assay. The table comes from immuneACCESS by way of TCRdb, which keeps in-frame sequences with V and J called. Part of the clones is missing from these tables; in studies checked, under half for an unresolved V gene and the rest for unknown reasons. The sample yields around 130,000 clones; about 90% were counted once. The ten most abundant clones make up roughly 7.8% of the sample. V is cut by 2 bases and J by 0 bases, and the space between the germline ends is 17 bases. Reading from cysteine to phenylalanine, the CDR3 counts 17 amino acids. Solely the CDR3 DNA is kept, with 51 bases framed from the first base. The germline V gene encodes CDR1 MGHDK and CDR2 SYGVNS. The data were taken from a study of control samples from healthy donors and cancer patients (dated by TCRdb to 2018 to 2021).

Sequencing was performed on PBMCs. This sequence was found in a man aged 45 to 65 with head and neck cancer. The chain was built from TRBV25-1 and TRBJ2-7; the D gene remains uncertain. The CDR3 reads CASSEGPMTRYSYEQYF. The nucleotide sequence is given as TGTGCCAGCAGTGAAGGGCCGATGACTCGGTACTCCTACGAGCAGTACTTC.